The 29 T cell receptor beta chains below were found in one sample sequenced in a study of blood T cell repertoires in COVID-19. The method was immunoSEQ multiplex PCR; TCRdb's version includes in-frame clones alone and lacks a portion of them. The data hold about 210,000 clones, with 80% to 90% observed a single time. Sequencing was carried out using PBMCs or T cells enriched from blood (not recorded which). These receptors were obtained from a man aged 40-50 years who had recovered from COVID-19.

This chain links TRBV18 with TRBJ1-1; 7 bases are a match to TRBD1. The CDR3 consists of 15 residues. Germline V gene lookup returns CDR1 KGHSH and CDR2 LQKENI. V trimming: 3 bases; J trimming: 2 bases; junction bases outside the gene matches: 6. The chain's CDR3 is CASSPTTGVNTEAFF. DNA of the CDR3: TGTGCCAGCTCACCTACCACAGGGGTCAACACTGAAGCTTTCTTT.

The rearrangement uses TRBV7-2 and TRBJ1-1, with D possibly being TRBD1 (6 bases). The germline gives CDR1 SGHTA, CDR2 FQGNSA. The V end was cut by 1 base, the J end by 8 bases, with 14 bases between. The CDR3 consists of 14 residues. The CDR3 region is CASSLGLDSREAFF. DNA of the CDR3: TGTGCCAGCAGCTTAGGGTTGGACAGCAGAGAAGCTTTCTTT.

This clone has only one observation. This chain links TRBV19 with TRBJ2-3, with D tentatively TRBD2 (6 bases). The CDR3 has 15 amino acids. V lost 5 bases and J lost 1, with 13 bases in between. The V gene's germline CDR1 is LNHDA and CDR2 SQIVND (reference sequence). The CDR3 reads CASSLAWGGTDTQYF. CDR3 nucleotide sequence: TGTGCCAGTAGTTTGGCGTGGGGGGGCACAGATACGCAGTATTTT.

This chain connects TRBV4-2 to TRBJ1-4; 10 bases match TRBD1. Unmatched junction bases numbered 5, after V lost 1 base and J lost 6 bases. The CDR3 length is 16 residues. Germline values: CDR1 LGHNA, CDR2 YNFKEQ. The CDR3 region has the DNA TGTGCCAGCAGCCAAGCAGCCGGGACAGGGGATGAAAAACTGTTTTTT. It specifies CASSQAAGTGDEKLFF.

The chain links TRBV5-6 to TRBJ2-5; TRBD2 matches 12 bases. The CDR3 extends over 15 amino acids. Looked up from germline, CDR1 is SGHDT and CDR2 is YYEEEE. The V and J ends lost 1 base and 2 bases, in that order; junction bases with no gene match: 0. CDR3 coding DNA: TGTGCCAGCAGCTTGCTAGCGGGAGGGCAAGAGACCCAGTACTTC. It yields the protein CASSLLAGGQETQYF.

This chain joins TRBV11-3 and TRBJ2-1; TRBD1 matches at 10 bases. This CDR3 is built from 15 residues. V gave up 5 bases and J gave up 7 bases; unmatched junction bases: 8. Germline V gene data show CDR1 as SGHNT and CDR2 as YENEEA. The CDR3 DNA follows: TGTGCCAGCAGCCCGCCGGGACAGGGGTTGAATGAGCAGTTCTTC. Protein product: CASSPPGQGLNEQFF.

The CDR3 sequence is CASGLHIGNEKLFF. DNA of the CDR3: TGTGCTAGTGGTTTGCATATCGGGAACGAAAAGCTGTTTTTT. This chain links TRBV12-5 with TRBJ2-2, with D perhaps matching TRBD2 (5 bases). Deletions cut 2 bases from V and 12 bases from J, with 16 bases between. The CDR3 has 14 amino acids. Germline V gene data show CDR1 as LGHNT and CDR2 as FRNRAP. Using reference TRBV12-5 and TRBJ2-2 for the parts outside the CDR3, the full variable domain is DARVTQTPRHKVTEMGQEVTMRCQPILGHNTVFWYRQTMMQGLELLAYFRNRAPLDDSGMPKDRFSAEMPDATLATLKIQPSEPRDSAVYFCASGLHIGNEKLFFGEGSRLTVL.

A few counts support this clone. The chain is built from TRBV21-1 and TRBJ2-2; the table's D call TRBD1 went unverified against the DNA. TRBV21-1 counts as a pseudogene. CDR3 size: 17 residues. CDR3 loop: CASSNILRGPNTGELFF. CDR3 nucleotide sequence: TGTGCCAGCAGCAATATACTAAGGGGCCCGAACACCGGGGAGCTGTTTTTT.

The V gene is TRBV7-6, the J gene TRBJ2-7; 10 bases agree with TRBD1. Germline values: CDR1 SGHVS, CDR2 FNYEAQ. V was clipped by 5 bases and J by 5 bases; unmatched bases: 9. The CDR3 consists of 15 residues. CDR3 coding DNA: TGTGCCAGCAGCACCTCGACAGGGGGCCCCAACGAGCAGTACTTC. Residues: CASSTSTGGPNEQYF.

The chain employs TRBV30 and TRBJ2-2; 7 nucleotides line up with TRBD1. With V trimmed by 4 bases and J by 1 base, 3 bases remained unmatched. Looked up from germline, CDR1 is GTSNPN and CDR2 is SVGIG (reference sequence). The CDR3 contains 14 residues. The CDR3 protein is CAWTRTGNTGELFF. The CDR3 DNA reads as TGTGCCTGGACCCGGACAGGGAACACCGGGGAGCTGTTTTTT.

V gene TRBV2 combines with J gene TRBJ1-1, with 8 bases aligning to TRBD1. Germline values: CDR1 SNHLY, CDR2 FYNNEI. The CDR3 runs 14 residues. With V trimmed by 6 bases and J by 2 bases, 5 bases remained unmatched. The CDR3 protein is CASSDGQGNTEAFF. The CDR3 DNA is TGTGCCAGCAGCGATGGACAGGGTAACACTGAAGCTTTCTTT.

This rearrangement joins TRBV6-5 to TRBJ1-1; 7 positions agree with TRBD1. The CDR3 spans 14 residues. The J segment lost 6 bases and the V segment lost 8 bases, leaving 12 bases of the junction unmatched. Germline loops: CDR1 MNHEY, CDR2 SVGAGI. CDR3 sequence: CASGVPTGLPEAFF. CDR3 DNA sequence: TGTGCCAGCGGAGTACCGACAGGGTTACCTGAAGCTTTCTTT.

V usage is TRBV27 and J usage is TRBJ2-7; 10 bases align to TRBD1. Germline CDR1 is MNHEY and CDR2 is SMNVEV (reference sequence). CDR3 size: 18 residues. Losses at the gene ends were 2 bases for V and 4 bases for J; bases not matched to a gene: 14. CDR3 nucleotide sequence: TGTGCCAGCAGTTTAAAAGAGGGACAGGGGCCTCCAAAATACGAGCAGTACTTC. It translates to CASSLKEGQGPPKYEQYF.

This clone was seen a few times. The CDR3 coding sequence is TGTGCCAGCAGCTTAGGGCAGGGGAGGGACAATCAGCCCCAGCATTTT. Amino acids: CASSLGQGRDNQPQHF. The chain has TRBV5-5 and TRBJ1-5; the D gene is possibly TRBD1 (6 bases). This CDR3 comprises 16 residues. The germline CDR1 and CDR2 sequences are SGHKS and YYEKEE (reference sequence). V gave up 2 bases and J gave up 3 bases, with 15 bases separating them.

This clone was observed a few times. The chain combines TRBV9 with TRBJ2-5, with 9 nucleotides matching TRBD1. Germline-derived CDR1 and CDR2 are SGDLS and YYNGEE. CDR3 length: 15 residues. Germline trimming cut 3 bases from V and 5 bases from J; bases unmatched to any gene: 8. The CDR3 DNA reads TGTGCCAGCAGCGCCGGACAGGGGAGAAGGGAGACCCAGTACTTC. This encodes CASSAGQGRRETQYF.

The V and J genes are TRBV2 and TRBJ1-2; 8 bases agree with TRBD1. V shed 7 bases, J shed 2 bases, and the junction held 3 bases outside the gene matches. CDR1 and CDR2 from the germline V gene are SNHLY and FYNNEI. The CDR3 loop spans 13 amino acids. CDR3 in DNA: TGTGCCAGCACTCGGACAGGGAACTATGGCTACACCTTC. Translated, it gives CASTRTGNYGYTF.

This clone was seen a handful of times. The chain uses TRBV10-3 and TRBJ1-5, with D unresolved. Germline CDR1 and CDR2: ENHRY and SYGVKD. The CDR3 spans 13 residues. The V gene lost 3 bases and the J gene lost 9 bases, with 12 bases spanning the gap. CDR3 bases: TGTGCCATCAGTGAATTGGAGCATGGGCCCCAGCATTTT. Protein: CAISELEHGPQHF.

This chain connects TRBV18 to TRBJ2-5; D not resolved. Trimming removed 2 bases at V and 3 bases at J, with 4 bases between. This CDR3 is built from 12 residues. CDR1 and CDR2 from the germline V gene are KGHSH and LQKENI. Here the CDR3 reads CASSPSKETQYF. CDR3 coding DNA: TGTGCCAGCTCACCATCCAAAGAGACCCAGTACTTC.

The J gene is TRBJ2-3, the V gene TRBV10-2; no definite D call. This CDR3 has 14 residues. Germline V gene sequence: CDR1 WSHSY, CDR2 SAAADI. V was pared by 0 bases and J by 6 bases, with 10 bases between. CDR3 amino acids: CASSESNSPDTQYF. In nucleotides, the CDR3 is TGCGCCAGCAGTGAGTCGAACTCTCCCGATACGCAGTATTTT.

This clone was recorded a few times. The chain couples TRBV4-1 to TRBJ2-7, with D perhaps TRBD2 (7 bases). Trimming pared 3 bases from V and 7 bases from J, leaving 22 bases between. The CDR3 spans 16 residues. In germline, CDR1 is MGHRA, CDR2 YSYEKL. The CDR3 sequence is CASSHYRDTEAGEQYF. The DNA for the CDR3 is TGCGCCAGCAGCCACTACCGGGACACCGAAGCGGGGGAGCAGTACTTC.

This clone was observed a few times. The rearrangement uses TRBV7-9 and TRBJ1-6, with TRBD1 matching 7 bases. Unmatched junction bases numbered 4, after V lost 3 bases and J lost 2 bases. The CDR3 contains 16 residues. The V gene's germline CDR1 is SEHNR and CDR2 FQNEAQ (reference sequence). The CDR3 region is CASSFLQGTYNSPLHF. Here the CDR3 DNA reads TGTGCCAGCAGCTTCCTACAGGGGACCTATAATTCACCCCTCCACTTT.

CDR3 sequence (DNA): TGTGCCAGCAGCGCCCATCGCCGCGCCACTGAAGCTTTCTTT. Residues: CASSAHRRATEAFF. The rearrangement joins TRBV9 to TRBJ1-1, with D unresolved. The CDR3 has 14 residues. With 3 bases removed from V and 4 bases from J, the gap between germline ends came to 13 bases. The germline V gene encodes CDR1 SGDLS and CDR2 YYNGEE.

This clone has just a few counts. V usage is TRBV15 and J usage is TRBJ1-2; weak D call: TRBD1 (6 bases). Germline values: CDR1 LNHNV, CDR2 YYDKDF (reference sequence). V dropped 0 bases and J dropped 8 bases, with 13 bases sitting between them. The CDR3 contains 14 residues. Here the CDR3 reads CATSRDARGGGYTF. CDR3 bases: TGTGCCACCAGCAGAGATGCTAGAGGGGGAGGCTACACCTTC.

CDR3 loop: CASKQGAYGYTF. The CDR3 coding sequence is TGCGCCAGCAAACAGGGGGCTTATGGCTACACCTTC. V is TRBV10-2 and J is TRBJ1-2, with TRBD1 matching over 9 bases. This CDR3 comprises 12 residues. The trim removed 7 bases at V and 5 bases at J, leaving 2 bases unmatched. The germline V gene has CDR1 WSHSY and CDR2 SAAADI.

V and J are TRBV5-6 and TRBJ2-7, with D perhaps matching TRBD1 (7 bases). The CDR3 extends over 12 amino acids. Trimming left V 10 bases short and J 7 bases short, with 18 bases between. Germline V gene sequence: CDR1 SGHDT, CDR2 YYEEEE. The CDR3 region has the DNA TGTGCCCCCCAGCGGACAGGAGGGGAGCAGTACTTC. It codes for CAPQRTGGEQYF.

The genes are TRBV18 and TRBJ2-7, with D perhaps matching TRBD1 (6 bases). The V end lost 3 bases, the J end lost 3 bases, and 12 bases lay between the germline ends. The CDR3 loop spans 14 amino acids. Germline lookup yields CDR1 KGHSH and CDR2 LQKENI. The CDR3 protein is CASSPSPDSYEQYF. CDR3 bases: TGTGCCAGCTCACCCTCCCCGGACAGCTACGAGCAGTACTTC.

The sample holds a few counts of this clone. The J gene is TRBJ2-4, the V gene TRBV5-1; 7 bases fit TRBD1. Germline-derived CDR1 and CDR2 are SGHRS and YFSETQ. V was clipped by 0 bases and J by 1 base; unmatched bases: 4. The CDR3 covers 16 residues. This CDR3 is CASSLAPTGAKNIQYF. The CDR3 DNA reads TGCGCCAGCAGCTTGGCCCCGACAGGGGCCAAAAACATTCAGTACTTC.

The chain recombines TRBV5-5 with TRBJ1-1; D possibly corresponds to TRBD1 (6 bases). Trimming pared 0 bases from V and 7 bases from J, leaving 13 bases between. CDR1 is SGHKS and CDR2 is YYEKEE in the germline V gene (reference sequence). The CDR3 spans 14 residues. CDR3 loop: CASSLGQGRGEAFF. In DNA, the CDR3 is TGTGCCAGCAGCTTGGGGCAGGGGCGCGGTGAAGCTTTCTTT.

This clone has just one count. The CDR3 nucleotides are TGTGCCAGCAGCCAATTAGGGGTCTGGGGAGGGGTATACGAGCAGTACTTC. Its translation: CASSQLGVWGGVYEQYF. This chain links TRBV3-1 (or the pseudogene TRBV3-2) with TRBJ2-7; 7 nucleotides agree with TRBD2. CDR1 LGHDT and CDR2 YNNKEL come from the germline V gene (reference sequence). The V gene end was trimmed by 2 bases and the J gene end by 4 bases; junction bases not matched to a gene: 14. The CDR3 is made up of 17 amino acids.